This T cell receptor beta chain appears in the sequencing data of a study of blood T cell repertoires in COVID-19. The wider study: Italy, Spain and the United States were the sources of the convalescent and acute COVID-19 samples.

The V segment lost 6 bases and the J segment 4 bases; nucleotides outside the gene matches: 2. CDR1 and CDR2 from the germline V gene are MNHEY and SVGEGT. The CDR3 has 12 residues. Under the authors' procedure: The assay estimated nucleated cells by amplifying reference gene primers. Assay used: immunoSEQ multiplex PCR; TCRdb lists only in-frame clones, some missing. The V and J calls and clone size come from that table; D and trimming were worked out from the DNA. The table shows 190,000 or so clones, with around nine tenths occurring only once. This chain uses TRBV6-2 or TRBV6-3 with TRBJ1-2, with TRBD1 matching over 7 bases. The TCR was taken from a man aged 35-49 years with active or convalescent COVID-19. Sequencing used peripheral blood. CDR3 sequence: CASSGQAYGYTF. The CDR3 DNA is TGTGCCAGCAGCGGACAGGCCTATGGCTACACCTTC.